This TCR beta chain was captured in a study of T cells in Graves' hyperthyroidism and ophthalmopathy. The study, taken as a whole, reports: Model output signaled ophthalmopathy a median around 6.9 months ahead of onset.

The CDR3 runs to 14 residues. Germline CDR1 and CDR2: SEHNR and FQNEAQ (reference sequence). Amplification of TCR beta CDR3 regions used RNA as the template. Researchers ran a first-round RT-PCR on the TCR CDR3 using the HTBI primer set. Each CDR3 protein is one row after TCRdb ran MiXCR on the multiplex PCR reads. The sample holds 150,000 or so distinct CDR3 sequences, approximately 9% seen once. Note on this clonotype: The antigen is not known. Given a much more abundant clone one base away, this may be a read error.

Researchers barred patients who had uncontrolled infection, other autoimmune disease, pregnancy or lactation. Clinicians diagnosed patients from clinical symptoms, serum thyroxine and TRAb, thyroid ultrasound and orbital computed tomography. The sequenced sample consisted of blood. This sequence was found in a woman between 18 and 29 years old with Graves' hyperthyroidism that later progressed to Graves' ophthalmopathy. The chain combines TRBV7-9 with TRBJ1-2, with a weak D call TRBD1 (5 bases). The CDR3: CASSLAGQRYGHTF. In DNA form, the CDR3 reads TGTGCCAGCAGCTTAGCGGGGCAGCGCTATGGCCACACCTTC.